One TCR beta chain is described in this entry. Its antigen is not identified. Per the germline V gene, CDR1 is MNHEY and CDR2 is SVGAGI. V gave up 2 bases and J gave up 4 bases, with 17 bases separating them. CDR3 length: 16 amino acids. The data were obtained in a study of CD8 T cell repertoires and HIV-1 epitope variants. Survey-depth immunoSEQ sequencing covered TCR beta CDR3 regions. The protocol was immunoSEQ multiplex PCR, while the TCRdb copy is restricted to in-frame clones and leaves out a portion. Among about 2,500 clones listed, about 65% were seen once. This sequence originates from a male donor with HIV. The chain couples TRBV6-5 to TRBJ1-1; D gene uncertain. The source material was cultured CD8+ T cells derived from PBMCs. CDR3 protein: CASSYNAFGPVTEAFF. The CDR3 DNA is TGTGCCAGCAGTTACAACGCCTTCGGGCCAGTCACTGAAGCTTTCTTT.